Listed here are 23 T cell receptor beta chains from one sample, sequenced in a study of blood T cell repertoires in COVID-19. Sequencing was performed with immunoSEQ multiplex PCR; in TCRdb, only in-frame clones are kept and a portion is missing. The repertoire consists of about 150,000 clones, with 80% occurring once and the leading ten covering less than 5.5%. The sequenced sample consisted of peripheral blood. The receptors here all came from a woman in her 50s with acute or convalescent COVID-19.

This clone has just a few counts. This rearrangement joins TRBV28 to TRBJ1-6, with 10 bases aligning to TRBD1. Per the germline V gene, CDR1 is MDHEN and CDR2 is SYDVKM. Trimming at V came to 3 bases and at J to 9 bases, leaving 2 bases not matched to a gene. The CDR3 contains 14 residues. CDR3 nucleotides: TGTGCCAGCAGTTTCAGGACAGGGGGTTCACCCCTCCACTTT. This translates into CASSFRTGGSPLHF.

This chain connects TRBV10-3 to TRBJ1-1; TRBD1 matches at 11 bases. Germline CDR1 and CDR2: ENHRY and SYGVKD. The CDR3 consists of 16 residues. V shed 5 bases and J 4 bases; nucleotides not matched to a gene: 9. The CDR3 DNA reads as TGTGCCATCAGTCCCCGGACAGGGGGCGTCGGCACTGAAGCTTTCTTT. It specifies CAISPRTGGVGTEAFF.

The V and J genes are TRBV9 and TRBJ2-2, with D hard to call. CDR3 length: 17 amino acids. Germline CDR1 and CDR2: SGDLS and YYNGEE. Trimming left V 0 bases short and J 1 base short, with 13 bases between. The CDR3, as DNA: TGTGCCAGCAGCGTAGCTTCGGGTGGTTGGAACACCGGGGAGCTGTTTTTT. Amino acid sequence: CASSVASGGWNTGELFF.

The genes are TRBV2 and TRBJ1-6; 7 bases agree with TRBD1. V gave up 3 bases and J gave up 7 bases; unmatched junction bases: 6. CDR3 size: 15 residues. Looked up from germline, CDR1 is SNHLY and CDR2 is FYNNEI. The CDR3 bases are TGTGCCAGCAGTGATATTACAGGGGACAATTCACCCCTCCACTTT. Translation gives CASSDITGDNSPLHF. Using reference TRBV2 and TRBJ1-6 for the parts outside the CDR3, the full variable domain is EPEVTQTPSHQVTQMGQEVILRCVPISNHLYFYWYRQILGQKVEFLVSFYNNEISEKSEIFDDQFSVERPDGSNFTLKIRSTKLEDSAMYFCASSDITGDNSPLHFGNGTRLTVT.

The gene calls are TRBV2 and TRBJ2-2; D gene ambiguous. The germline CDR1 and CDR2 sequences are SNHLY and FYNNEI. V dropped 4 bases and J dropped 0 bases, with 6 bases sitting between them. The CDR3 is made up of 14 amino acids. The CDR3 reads CASSVESNTGELFF. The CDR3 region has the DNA TGTGCCAGCAGTGTCGAGTCGAACACCGGGGAGCTGTTTTTT.

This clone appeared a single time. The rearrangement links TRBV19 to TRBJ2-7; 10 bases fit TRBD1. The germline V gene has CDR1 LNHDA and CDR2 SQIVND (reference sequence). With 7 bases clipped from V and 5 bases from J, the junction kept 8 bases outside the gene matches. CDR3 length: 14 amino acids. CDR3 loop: CASKTGGAGDEQYF. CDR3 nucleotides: TGTGCCAGTAAGACAGGGGGCGCAGGGGACGAGCAGTACTTC.

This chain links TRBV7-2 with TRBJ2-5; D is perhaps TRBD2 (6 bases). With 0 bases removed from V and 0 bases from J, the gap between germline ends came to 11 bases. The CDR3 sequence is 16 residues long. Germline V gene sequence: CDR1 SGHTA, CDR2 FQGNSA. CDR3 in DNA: TGTGCCAGCAGCTTAGCGCGCGCGGGGAACCAAGAGACCCAGTACTTC. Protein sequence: CASSLARAGNQETQYF.

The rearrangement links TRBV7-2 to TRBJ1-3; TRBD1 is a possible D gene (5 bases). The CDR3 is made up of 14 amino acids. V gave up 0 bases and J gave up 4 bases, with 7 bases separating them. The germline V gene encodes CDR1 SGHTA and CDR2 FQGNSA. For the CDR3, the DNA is TGTGCCAGCAGCTTAGCCCGACAGGGAAACACCATATATTTT. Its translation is CASSLARQGNTIYF.

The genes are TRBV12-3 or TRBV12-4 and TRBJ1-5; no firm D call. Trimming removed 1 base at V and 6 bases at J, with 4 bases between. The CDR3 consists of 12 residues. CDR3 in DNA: TGTGCCAGCAGTTTAGAGAGTCAGCCCCAGCATTTT. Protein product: CASSLESQPQHF.

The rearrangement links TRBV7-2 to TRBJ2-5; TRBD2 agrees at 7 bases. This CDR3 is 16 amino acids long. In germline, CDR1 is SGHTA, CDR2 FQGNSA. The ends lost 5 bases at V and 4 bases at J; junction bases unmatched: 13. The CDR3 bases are TGTGCCAGCAGCCGTCAACTAGCGCCCCCTCTAGAGACCCAGTACTTC. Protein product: CASSRQLAPPLETQYF.

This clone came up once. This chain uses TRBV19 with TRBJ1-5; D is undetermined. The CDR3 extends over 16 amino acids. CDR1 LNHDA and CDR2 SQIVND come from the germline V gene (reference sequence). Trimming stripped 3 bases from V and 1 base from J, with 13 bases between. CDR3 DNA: TGTGCCAGTAGTATGAGCCAGTCGCGGAGCAATCAGCCCCAGCATTTT. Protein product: CASSMSQSRSNQPQHF.

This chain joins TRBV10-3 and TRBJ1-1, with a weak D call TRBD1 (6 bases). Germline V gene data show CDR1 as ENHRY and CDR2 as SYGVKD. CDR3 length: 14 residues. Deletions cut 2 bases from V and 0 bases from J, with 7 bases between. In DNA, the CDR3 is TGTGCCATCAGTGAGGGACAGATGAACACTGAAGCTTTCTTT. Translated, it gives CAISEGQMNTEAFF.

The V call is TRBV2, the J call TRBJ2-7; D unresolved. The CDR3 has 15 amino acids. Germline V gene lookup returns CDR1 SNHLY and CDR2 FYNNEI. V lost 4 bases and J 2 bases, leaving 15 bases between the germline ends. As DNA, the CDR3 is TGTGCCAGCAGTGCTCAGGCCGGTGATCCCTACGAGCAGTACTTC. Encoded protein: CASSAQAGDPYEQYF.

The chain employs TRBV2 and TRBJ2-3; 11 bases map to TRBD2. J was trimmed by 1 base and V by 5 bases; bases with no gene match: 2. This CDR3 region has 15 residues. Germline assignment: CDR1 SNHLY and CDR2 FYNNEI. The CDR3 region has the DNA TGTGCCAGCAGTAGGACTAGCGGGCGCACAGATACGCAGTATTTT. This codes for CASSRTSGRTDTQYF.

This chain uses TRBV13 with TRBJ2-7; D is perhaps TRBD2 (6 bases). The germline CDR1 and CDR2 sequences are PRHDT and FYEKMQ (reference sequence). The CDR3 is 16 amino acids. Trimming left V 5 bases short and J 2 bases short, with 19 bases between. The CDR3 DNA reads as TGTGCCAGCAGCCGAAAATGGGGCGGGGCCACCTACGAGCAGTACTTC. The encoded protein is CASSRKWGGATYEQYF.

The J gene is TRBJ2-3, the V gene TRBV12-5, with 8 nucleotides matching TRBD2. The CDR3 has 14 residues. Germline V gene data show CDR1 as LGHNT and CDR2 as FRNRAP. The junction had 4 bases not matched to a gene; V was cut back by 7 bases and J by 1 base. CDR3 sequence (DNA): TGTGCTAGTGCCCTGACTAGCGGCACAGATACGCAGTATTTT. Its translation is CASALTSGTDTQYF.

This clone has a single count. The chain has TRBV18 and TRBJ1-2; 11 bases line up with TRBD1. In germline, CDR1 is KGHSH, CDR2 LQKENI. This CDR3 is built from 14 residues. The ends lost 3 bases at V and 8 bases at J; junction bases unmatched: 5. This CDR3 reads CASSPGQGGSGYTF. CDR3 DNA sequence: TGTGCCAGCTCACCGGGACAGGGGGGAAGCGGCTACACCTTC.

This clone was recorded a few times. Here the CDR3 DNA reads TGTGCCAGCAGGGGAGGATGGGGGACGGAGAATGAAAAACTGTTTTTT. It specifies CASRGGWGTENEKLFF. The chain employs TRBV7-2 and TRBJ1-4, with D possibly matching TRBD1 (5 bases). Trimming stripped 6 bases from V and 5 bases from J, with 19 bases between. CDR3 length: 16 amino acids. From germline, CDR1 is SGHTA and CDR2 FQGNSA.

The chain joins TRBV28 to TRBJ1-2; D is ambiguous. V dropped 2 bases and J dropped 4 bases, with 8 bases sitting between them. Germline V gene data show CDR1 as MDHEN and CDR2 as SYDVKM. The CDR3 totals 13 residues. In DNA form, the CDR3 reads TGTGCCAGCAGTTTAACCTATGGCTATGGCTACACCTTC. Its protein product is CASSLTYGYGYTF.

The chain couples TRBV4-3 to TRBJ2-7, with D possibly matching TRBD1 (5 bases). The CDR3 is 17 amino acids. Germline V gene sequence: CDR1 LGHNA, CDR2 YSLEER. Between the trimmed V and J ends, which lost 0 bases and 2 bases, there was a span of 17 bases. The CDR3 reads CASSQDRYSGLPYEQYF. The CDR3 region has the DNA TGCGCCAGCAGCCAAGACCGGTATTCAGGGCTCCCCTACGAGCAGTACTTC.

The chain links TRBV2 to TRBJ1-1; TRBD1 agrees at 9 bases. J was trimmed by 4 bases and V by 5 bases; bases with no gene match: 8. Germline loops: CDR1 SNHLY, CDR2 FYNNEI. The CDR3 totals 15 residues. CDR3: CASSRDRAPGTEAFF. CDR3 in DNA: TGTGCCAGCAGTAGGGACAGGGCCCCGGGCACTGAAGCTTTCTTT. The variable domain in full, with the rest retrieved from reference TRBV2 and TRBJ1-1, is EPEVTQTPSHQVTQMGQEVILRCVPISNHLYFYWYRQILGQKVEFLVSFYNNEISEKSEIFDDQFSVERPDGSNFTLKIRSTKLEDSAMYFCASSRDRAPGTEAFFGQGTRLTVV.

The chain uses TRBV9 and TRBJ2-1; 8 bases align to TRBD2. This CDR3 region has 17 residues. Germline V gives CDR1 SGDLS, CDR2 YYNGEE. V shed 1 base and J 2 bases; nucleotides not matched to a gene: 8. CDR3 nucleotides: TGTGCCAGCAGCGTAAGCACCGGGGGGGCCGCCTACAATGAGCAGTTCTTC. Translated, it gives CASSVSTGGAAYNEQFF.

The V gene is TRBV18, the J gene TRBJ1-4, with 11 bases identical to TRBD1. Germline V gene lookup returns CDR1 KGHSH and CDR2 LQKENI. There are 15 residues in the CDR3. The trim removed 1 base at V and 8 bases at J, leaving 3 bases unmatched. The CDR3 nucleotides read TGTGCCAGCTCACCACGGGGACAGGGGGTCGAAAAACTGTTTTTT. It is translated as CASSPRGQGVEKLFF.